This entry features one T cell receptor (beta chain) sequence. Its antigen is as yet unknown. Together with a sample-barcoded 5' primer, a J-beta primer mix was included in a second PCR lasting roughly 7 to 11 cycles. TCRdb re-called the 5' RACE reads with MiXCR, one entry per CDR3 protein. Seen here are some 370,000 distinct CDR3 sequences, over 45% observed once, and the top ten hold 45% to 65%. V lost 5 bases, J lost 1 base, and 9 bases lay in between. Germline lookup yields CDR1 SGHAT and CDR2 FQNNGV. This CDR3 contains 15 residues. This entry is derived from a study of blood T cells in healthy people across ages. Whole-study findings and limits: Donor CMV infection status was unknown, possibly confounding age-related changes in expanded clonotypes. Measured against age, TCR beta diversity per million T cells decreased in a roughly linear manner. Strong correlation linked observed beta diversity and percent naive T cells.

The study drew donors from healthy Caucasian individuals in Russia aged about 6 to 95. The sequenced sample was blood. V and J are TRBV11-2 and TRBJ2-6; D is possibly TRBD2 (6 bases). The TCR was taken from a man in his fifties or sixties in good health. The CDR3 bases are TGTGCCAGCAGCGCCCGGGAGTCTGGGGCCAACGTCCTGACTTTC. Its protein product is CASSARESGANVLTF.